This T cell receptor (beta chain) was profiled in a study of cytomegalovirus exposure and HLA in healthy donors. Study context: A data release that came early held approximately 85 million unique TCRs from HLA-typed donors. General study findings and limits: In a later analysis, productive TCRs from donors in an Asian-associated ancestry cluster reportedly carried fewer N-insertions than the cohort mean.

This clone has only one observation. Its antigen is unknown. PCR primers comprised 60 Vbeta and 13 Jbeta primers. Only in-frame clones appear in the TCRdb table, and some are missing; sequencing was by immunoSEQ multiplex PCR. The sample records 110,000 to 150,000 clones, roughly 80% being singletons. Sequencing input: PBMCs. The sequence was collected from a woman between 35 and 50 years old in good health and CMV-seropositive.

The CDR3 bases are TGTGCCAGCAGCCCCTGGGGGAGGGACACCGGGGAGCTGTTTTTT. As protein: CASSPWGRDTGELFF. The chain couples TRBV14 to TRBJ2-2; TRBD2 matches 7 bases. CDR3 size: 15 residues. Trimming cost V 4 bases and J 3 bases; bases outside gene matches: 5. CDR1 SGHDN and CDR2 FVKESK come from the germline V gene.